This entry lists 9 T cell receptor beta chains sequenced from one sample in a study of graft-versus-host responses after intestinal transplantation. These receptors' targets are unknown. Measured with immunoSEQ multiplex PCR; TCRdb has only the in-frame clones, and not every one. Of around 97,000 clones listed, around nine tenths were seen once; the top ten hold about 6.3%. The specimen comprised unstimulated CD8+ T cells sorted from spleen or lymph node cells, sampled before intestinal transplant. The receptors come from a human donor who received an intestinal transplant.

DNA of the CDR3: TGTGCCATCAGTGAGTCAGGGGGGGCCACAGATACGCAGTATTTT. It specifies CAISESGGATDTQYF. The chain carries TRBV10-3 and TRBJ2-3; a weak D match, TRBD2 (7 bases). Germline V gene data show CDR1 as ENHRY and CDR2 as SYGVKD. This CDR3 has 15 amino acids. Trimming pared 0 bases from V and 2 bases from J, leaving 9 bases between.

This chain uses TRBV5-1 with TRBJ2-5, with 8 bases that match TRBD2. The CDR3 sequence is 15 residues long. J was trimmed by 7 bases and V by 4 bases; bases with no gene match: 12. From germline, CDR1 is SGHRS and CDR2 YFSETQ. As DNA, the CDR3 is TGCGCCAGCAGCCCCGTACTAGCGGTGGGGGGGACCCAGTACTTC. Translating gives CASSPVLAVGGTQYF. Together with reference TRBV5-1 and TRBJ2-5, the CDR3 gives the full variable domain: KAGVTQTPRYLIKTRGQQVTLSCSPISGHRSVSWYQQTPGQGLQFLFEYFSETQRNKGNFPGRFSGRQFSNSRSEMNVSTLELGDSALYLCASSPVLAVGGTQYFGPGTRLLVL.

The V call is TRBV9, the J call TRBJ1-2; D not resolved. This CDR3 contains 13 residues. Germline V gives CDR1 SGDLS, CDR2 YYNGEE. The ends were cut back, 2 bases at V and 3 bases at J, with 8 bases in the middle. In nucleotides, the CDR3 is TGTGCCAGCAGCGTGGAGGGAGACTATGGCTACACCTTC. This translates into CASSVEGDYGYTF. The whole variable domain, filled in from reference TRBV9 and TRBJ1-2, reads DSGVTQTPKHLITATGQRVTLRCSPRSGDLSVYWYQQSLDQGLQFLIQYYNGEERAKGNILERFSAQQFPDLHSELNLSSLELGDSALYFCASSVEGDYGYTFGSGTRLTVV.

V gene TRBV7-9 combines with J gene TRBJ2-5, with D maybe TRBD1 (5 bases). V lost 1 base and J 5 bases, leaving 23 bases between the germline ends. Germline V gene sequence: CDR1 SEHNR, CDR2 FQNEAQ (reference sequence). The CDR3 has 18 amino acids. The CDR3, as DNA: TGTGCCAGCAGCTTAGTGGGTATCAGGGTTAGGACCGAGGAGACCCAGTACTTC. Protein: CASSLVGIRVRTEETQYF.

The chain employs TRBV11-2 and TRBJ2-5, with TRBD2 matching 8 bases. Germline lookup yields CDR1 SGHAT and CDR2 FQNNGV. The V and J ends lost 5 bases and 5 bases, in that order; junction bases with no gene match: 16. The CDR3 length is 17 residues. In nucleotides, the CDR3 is TGTGCCAGCAGCGTTAGCGGGATGGGGTCGGCCGGGGAGACCCAGTACTTC. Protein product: CASSVSGMGSAGETQYF.

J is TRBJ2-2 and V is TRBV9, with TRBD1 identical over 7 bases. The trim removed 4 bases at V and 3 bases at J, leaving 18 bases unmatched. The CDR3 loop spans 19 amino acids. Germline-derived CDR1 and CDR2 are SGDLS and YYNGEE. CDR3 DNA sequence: TGTGCCAGCAGCACCCAACGAATCCCAGACAGGGTACACACCGGGGAGCTGTTTTTT. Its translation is CASSTQRIPDRVHTGELFF.

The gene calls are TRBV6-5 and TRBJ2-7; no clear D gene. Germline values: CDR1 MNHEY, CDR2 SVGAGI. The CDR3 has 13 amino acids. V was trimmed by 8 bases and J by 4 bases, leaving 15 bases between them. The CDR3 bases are TGTGCCAGCGCTTTGTGGGAACAGTACGAGCAGTACTTC. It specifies CASALWEQYEQYF.

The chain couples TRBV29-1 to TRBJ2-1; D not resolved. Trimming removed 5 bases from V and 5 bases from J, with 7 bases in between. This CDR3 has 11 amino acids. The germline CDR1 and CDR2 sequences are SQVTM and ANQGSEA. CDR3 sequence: CSVRTNNEQFF. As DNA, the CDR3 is TGCAGCGTTCGGACCAACAATGAGCAGTTCTTC.

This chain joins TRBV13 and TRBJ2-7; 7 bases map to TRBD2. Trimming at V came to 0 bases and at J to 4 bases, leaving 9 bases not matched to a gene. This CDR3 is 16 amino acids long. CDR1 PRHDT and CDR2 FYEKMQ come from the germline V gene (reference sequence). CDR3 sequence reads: CASSLGASSGTYEQYF. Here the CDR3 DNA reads TGTGCCAGCAGCTTAGGCGCGTCTAGCGGAACTTACGAGCAGTACTTC.